The present entry profiles one T cell receptor delta chain with its context. Its antigen is as yet unknown. The entry originates in a study of Vδ1+ human thymocytes. Notes on the study in general: Despite high sort purity, approximately 20% of thymic T cell receptor delta sequences were Vdelta2. Thymic TRG and TRD repertoires appeared highly polyclonal.

RNA was extracted from the cells and then reverse transcribed. Multiplex PCR used pooled V-gene forward primers and a constant-region reverse primer to amplify CDR3s. TCRdb called clones from the multiplex PCR reads again using CATT. The data contain about 54,000 delta-chain clones, 15% to 20% of them seen just once; the ten biggest clones take up 0.5%. V trimming: 1 base; J trimming: 2 bases; junction bases outside the gene matches: 6. CDR3 length equals 16 residues. Germline-derived CDR1 and CDR2 are TSWWSYY and QGS. What was sequenced was Vdelta1+ gamma-delta thymocytes from the thymus. Subset in this sample: FACS-sorted CD3+ TCRalphabeta- TCRVdelta1+ TCRVdelta2- thymocytes. This receptor was obtained from a boy under three years old who had congenital heart surgery. V is TRDV1 and J is TRDJ1; TRDD3 aligns across 8 bases. In nucleotides, the CDR3 is TGTGCTCTTGGGGAACCAAACTGGGGGGCAACCGATAAACTCATCTTT. This codes for CALGEPNWGATDKLIF.